This T cell receptor (beta chain) was recorded in a study of shared clonotypes between healthy human individuals. As for the study in general: A couple of female and three male donors aged 18 to 49 were enrolled.

Data came from immunoSEQ multiplex PCR; TCRdb stores just in-frame clones and leaves some out. The sample carries 600,000 to 700,000 clones, around 73% recorded once. With V trimmed by 5 bases and J by 5 bases, 8 bases remained unmatched. This CDR3 has 16 amino acids. Germline V lookup: CDR1 LNHDA, CDR2 SQIVND (reference sequence). V and J are TRBV19 and TRBJ2-3, with TRBD2 matching 12 bases. The sequenced sample was memory CD4+ T cells sorted from blood. Subset given: CD45RA-negative fraction. The sequence was collected from a woman aged 25 to 45 in good health. The CDR3 loop is CASSQRTSGIGDTQYF. The CDR3 DNA follows: TGTGCCAGTAGTCAGCGGACTAGCGGGATAGGAGATACGCAGTATTTT.